This paragraph reports one TCR beta chain. Generated by immunoSEQ multiplex PCR, the TCRdb table keeps only in-frame clones and is missing some. Of 60,000 or so clones detected, more than 75% appear once; the ten largest clones hold 0.85% to 1.2%. The data were taken from a study of cytomegalovirus exposure and HLA in healthy donors. There are 16 residues in the CDR3. Looked up from germline, CDR1 is SGHTS and CDR2 is YDEGEE. V lost 4 bases to trimming and J lost 1 base; unmatched junction nucleotides: 7. Sequencing was carried out using PBMCs. The source of this sequence is a man in his late teens or twenties in good health and CMV-seronegative. The chain recombines TRBV5-8 with TRBJ2-3; 9 positions agree with TRBD2. CDR3 sequence reads: CASSRIWTSGTDTQYF. The DNA of the CDR3 is TGTGCCAGCAGCCGAATCTGGACTAGCGGCACAGATACGCAGTATTTT.